This TCR beta chain appears in the sequencing data of a study of vaccination effects on CD4 cells after COVID-19. Study as a whole: Relative to the second dose, post-vaccine samples were obtained a median of 72 days later. Study-wide results and caveats: Missing from the study were early post-infection timepoints, and its convalescent patients were few.

Under the ViraFEST assay, PBMC were stimulated with viral peptide pools so that antigen-specific CD4+ T cells expanded. Sequencing was performed afterwards. The culture ran for around nine days, and then CD4+ T cells were isolated. Of the BNT162b2 and mRNA-1273 vaccines, participants received two doses of one or the other. All vaccine recipients tested negative for nucleocapsid antibodies and had never contracted SARS-CoV-2 infection. With regard to this clone: Its antigen remains unidentified.

The CDR3 totals 15 residues. Germline V gene sequence: CDR1 SNHLY, CDR2 FYNNEI. V was shortened by 6 bases and J by 1 base, with 12 bases between the two germline ends. The protocol was immunoSEQ multiplex PCR, while the TCRdb copy is restricted to in-frame clones and leaves out a portion. The table lists under 35,000 clones, 55% to 75% of them singletons. J is TRBJ2-2 and V is TRBV2, with D maybe TRBD2 (6 bases). The sample was CD4+ T cells from PBMCs cultured with HCoV-NL63 spike peptides, taken after COVID-19 vaccination. This receptor was identified in a human donor who received a COVID-19 vaccine. CDR3 sequence: CASRGVRGNTGELFF. DNA for the CDR3: TGTGCCAGCAGGGGGGTGCGGGGGAACACCGGGGAGCTGTTTTTT.